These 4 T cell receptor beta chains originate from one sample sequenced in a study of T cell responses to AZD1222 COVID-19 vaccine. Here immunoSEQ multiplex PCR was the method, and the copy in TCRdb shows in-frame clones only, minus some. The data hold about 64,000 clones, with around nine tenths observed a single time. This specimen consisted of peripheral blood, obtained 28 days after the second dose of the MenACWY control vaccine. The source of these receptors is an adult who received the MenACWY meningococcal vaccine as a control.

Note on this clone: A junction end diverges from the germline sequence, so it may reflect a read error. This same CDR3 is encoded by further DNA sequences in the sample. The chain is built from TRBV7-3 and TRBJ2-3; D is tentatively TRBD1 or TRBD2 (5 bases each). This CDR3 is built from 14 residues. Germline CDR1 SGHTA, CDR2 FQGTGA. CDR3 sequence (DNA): TGCGCCAGCAGCTTACGGGACGGCACAGATACGCAGTATTTT. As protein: CASSLRDGTDTQYF.

The CDR3 sequence is CASSFPPGQAGIYEQYF. In nucleotides, the CDR3 is TGCGCCAGCAGCTTTCCCCCGGGACAGGCAGGAATCTACGAGCAGTACTTC. J is TRBJ2-7 and V is TRBV5-1, with TRBD1 matching over 8 bases. Per germline, CDR1 SGHRS and CDR2 YFSETQ. V was pared by 2 bases and J by 3 bases, with 13 bases of the junction left unmatched. This CDR3 spans 17 amino acids.

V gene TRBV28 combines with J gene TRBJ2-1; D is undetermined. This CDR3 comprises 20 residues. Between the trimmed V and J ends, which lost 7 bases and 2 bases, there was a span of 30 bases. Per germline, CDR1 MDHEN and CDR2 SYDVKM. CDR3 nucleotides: TGTGCCAGCACAATGTACCGGACGTTACTGGCCGGCCTAACCTACAATGAGCAGTTCTTC. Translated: CASTMYRTLLAGLTYNEQFF.

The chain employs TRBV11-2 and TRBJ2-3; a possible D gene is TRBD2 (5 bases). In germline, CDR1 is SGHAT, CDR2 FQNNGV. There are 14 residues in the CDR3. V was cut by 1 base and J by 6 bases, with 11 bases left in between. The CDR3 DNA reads TGTGCCAGCAGCTTAGGATCCGGCGGGGATACGCAGTATTTT. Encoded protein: CASSLGSGGDTQYF.